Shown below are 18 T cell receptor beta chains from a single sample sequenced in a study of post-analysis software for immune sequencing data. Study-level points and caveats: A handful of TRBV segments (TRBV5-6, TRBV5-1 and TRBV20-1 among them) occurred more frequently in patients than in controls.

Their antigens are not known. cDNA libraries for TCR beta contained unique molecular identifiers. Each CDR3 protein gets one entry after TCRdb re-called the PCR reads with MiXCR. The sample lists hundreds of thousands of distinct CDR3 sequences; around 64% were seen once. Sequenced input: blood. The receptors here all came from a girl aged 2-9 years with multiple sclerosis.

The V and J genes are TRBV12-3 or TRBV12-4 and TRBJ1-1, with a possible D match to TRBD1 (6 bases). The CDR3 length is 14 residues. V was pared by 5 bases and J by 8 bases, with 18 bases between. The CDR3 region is CASSPRTVSGEAFF. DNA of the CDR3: TGTGCCAGCAGTCCCAGGACAGTGTCCGGGGAAGCTTTCTTT.

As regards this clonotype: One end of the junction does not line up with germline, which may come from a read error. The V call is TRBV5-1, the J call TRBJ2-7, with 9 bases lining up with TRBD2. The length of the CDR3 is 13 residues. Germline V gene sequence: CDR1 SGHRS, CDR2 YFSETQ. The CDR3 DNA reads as TGCGCCAGCAGGCTAGCGGGGAGTGGCGAGCGGTACTTC. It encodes CASRLAGSGERYF.

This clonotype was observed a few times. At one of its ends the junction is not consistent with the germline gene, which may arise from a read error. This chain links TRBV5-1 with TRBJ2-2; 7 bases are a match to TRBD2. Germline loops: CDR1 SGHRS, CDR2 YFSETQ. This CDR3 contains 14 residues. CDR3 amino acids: CASSISGMNGELFF. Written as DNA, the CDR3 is TGTGCCAGCAGCATAAGCGGGATGAACGGGGAGCTGTTTTTT.

CDR3 amino acids: CASSFSTGSYEQYF. The CDR3 region has the DNA TGTGCCAGCAGTTTCTCGACAGGGTCCTACGAGCAGTACTTC. This sequence joins TRBV28 and TRBJ2-7, with 7 bases lining up with TRBD1. From germline, CDR1 is MDHEN and CDR2 SYDVKM. CDR3 size: 14 residues. Trimming at V came to 3 bases and at J to 1 base, leaving 3 bases not matched to a gene.

The CDR3 protein is CATSAEGTPGGLAGYNEQFF. CDR3 DNA sequence: TGTGCCACCAGTGCCGAAGGAACCCCCGGAGGACTAGCGGGATACAATGAGCAGTTCTTC. The rearrangement links TRBV24-1 to TRBJ2-1, with 12 bases that match TRBD2. Trimming removed 5 bases from V and 4 bases from J; junction bases left unmatched: 17. The CDR3 runs 20 residues. Germline assignment: CDR1 KGHDR and CDR2 SFDVKD.

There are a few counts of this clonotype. CDR3 coding DNA: TGTGCCAGCAGCAAGAGGGAAGGACTCACAGATACGCAGTATTTT. Translating gives CASSKREGLTDTQYF. The genes are TRBV21-1 and TRBJ2-3; TRBD2, the table's D call, was not compared with the DNA. TRBV21-1 is assigned pseudogene status. CDR3 length: 15 amino acids.

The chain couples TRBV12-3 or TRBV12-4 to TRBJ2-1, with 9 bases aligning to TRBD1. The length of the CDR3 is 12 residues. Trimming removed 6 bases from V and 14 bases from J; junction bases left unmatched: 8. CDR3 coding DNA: TGTGCCAGCAGGAATTTAACAGGGGGCAAGTTCTTC. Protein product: CASRNLTGGKFF.

CDR3 sequence reads: CASSFGGPLSGANVLTF. The CDR3 bases are TGTGCCAGCAGCTTTGGGGGGCCCCTCTCTGGGGCCAACGTCCTGACTTTC. This chain uses TRBV5-6 with TRBJ2-6; D may match TRBD1 or TRBD2 (6 bases each). Germline CDR1 and CDR2: SGHDT and YYEEEE. With 2 bases removed from V and 0 bases from J, the gap between germline ends came to 12 bases. CDR3 length equals 17 residues.

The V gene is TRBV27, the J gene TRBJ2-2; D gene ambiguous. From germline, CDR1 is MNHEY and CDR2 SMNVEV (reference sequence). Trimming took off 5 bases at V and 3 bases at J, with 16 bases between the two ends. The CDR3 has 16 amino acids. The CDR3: CASSLLGLADTGELFF. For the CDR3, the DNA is TGTGCCAGCAGTCTCCTGGGGTTGGCGGACACCGGGGAGCTGTTTTTT.

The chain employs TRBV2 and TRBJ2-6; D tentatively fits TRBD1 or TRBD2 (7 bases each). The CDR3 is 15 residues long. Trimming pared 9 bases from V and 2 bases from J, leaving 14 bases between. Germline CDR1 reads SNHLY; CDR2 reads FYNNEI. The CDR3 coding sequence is TGTGCCAGAGGGGAGGGGGCTGCTGGGGCCAACGTCCTGACTTTC. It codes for CARGEGAAGANVLTF.

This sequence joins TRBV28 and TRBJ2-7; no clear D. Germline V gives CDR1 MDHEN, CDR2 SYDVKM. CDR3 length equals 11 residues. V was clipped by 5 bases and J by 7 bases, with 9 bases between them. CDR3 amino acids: CASSAPREQYF. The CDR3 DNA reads TGTGCCAGCAGTGCCCCGAGGGAGCAGTACTTC.

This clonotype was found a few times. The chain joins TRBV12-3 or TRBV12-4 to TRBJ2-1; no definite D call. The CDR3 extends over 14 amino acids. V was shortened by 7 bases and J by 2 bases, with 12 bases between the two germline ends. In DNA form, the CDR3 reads TGTGCCAGCACCCCCTCCCAGACCTACAATGAGCAGTTCTTC. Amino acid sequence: CASTPSQTYNEQFF.

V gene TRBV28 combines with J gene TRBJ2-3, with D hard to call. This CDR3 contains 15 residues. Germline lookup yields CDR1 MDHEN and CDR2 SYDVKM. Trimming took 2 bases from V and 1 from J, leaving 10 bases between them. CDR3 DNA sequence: TGTGCCAGCAGTTTAAAGTCCGCCGGCACAGATACGCAGTATTTT. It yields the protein CASSLKSAGTDTQYF. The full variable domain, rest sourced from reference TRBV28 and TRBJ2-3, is DVKVTQSSRYLVKRTGEKVFLECVQDMDHENMFWYRQDPGLGLRLIYFSYDVKMKEKGDIPEGYSVSREKKERFSLILESASTNQTSMYLCASSLKSAGTDTQYFGPGTRLTVL.

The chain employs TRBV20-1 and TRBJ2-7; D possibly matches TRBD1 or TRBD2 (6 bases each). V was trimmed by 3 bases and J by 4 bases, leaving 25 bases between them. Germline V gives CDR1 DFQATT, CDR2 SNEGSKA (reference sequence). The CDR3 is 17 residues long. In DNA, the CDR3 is TGCAGTGCTAGGGGCGACTCCCTTGTGGGGGGCAGTTACGAGCAGTACTTC. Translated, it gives CSARGDSLVGGSYEQYF.

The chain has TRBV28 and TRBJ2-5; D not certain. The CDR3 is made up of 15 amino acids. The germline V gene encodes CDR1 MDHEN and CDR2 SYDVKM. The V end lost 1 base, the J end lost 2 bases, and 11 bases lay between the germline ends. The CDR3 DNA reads TGTGCCAGCAGTTTATCCAGGCTTTCTCAAGAGACCCAGTACTTC. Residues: CASSLSRLSQETQYF. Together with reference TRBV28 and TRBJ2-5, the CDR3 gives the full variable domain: DVKVTQSSRYLVKRTGEKVFLECVQDMDHENMFWYRQDPGLGLRLIYFSYDVKMKEKGDIPEGYSVSREKKERFSLILESASTNQTSMYLCASSLSRLSQETQYFGPGTRLLVL.

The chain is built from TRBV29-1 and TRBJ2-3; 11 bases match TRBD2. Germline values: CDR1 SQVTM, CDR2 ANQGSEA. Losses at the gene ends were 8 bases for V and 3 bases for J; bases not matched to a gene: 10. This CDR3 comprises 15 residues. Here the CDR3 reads CSTSASGGKTDTQYF. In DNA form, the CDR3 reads TGCAGCACTTCCGCTAGCGGGGGGAAAACAGATACGCAGTATTTT.

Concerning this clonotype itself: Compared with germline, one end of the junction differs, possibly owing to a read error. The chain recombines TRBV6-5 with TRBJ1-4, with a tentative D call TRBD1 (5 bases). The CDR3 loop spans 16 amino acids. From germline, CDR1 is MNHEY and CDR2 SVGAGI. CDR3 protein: CASSYGARRPNEKRFF. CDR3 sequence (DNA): TGTGCCAGCAGTTACGGGGCCCGACGTCCTAATGAAAAACGGTTTTTT.

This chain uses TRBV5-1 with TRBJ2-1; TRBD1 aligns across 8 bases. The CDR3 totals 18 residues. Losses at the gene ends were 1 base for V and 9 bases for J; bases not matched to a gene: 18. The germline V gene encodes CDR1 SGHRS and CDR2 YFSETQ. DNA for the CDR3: TGCGCCAGCAGCTTGTCTCCAGGCACAGGGGGTGGGCGGATTGAGCAGTTCTTC. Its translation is CASSLSPGTGGGRIEQFF. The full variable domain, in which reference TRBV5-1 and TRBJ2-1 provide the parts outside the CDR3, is KAGVTQTPRYLIKTRGQQVTLSCSPISGHRSVSWYQQTPGQGLQFLFEYFSETQRNKGNFPGRFSGRQFSNSRSEMNVSTLELGDSALYLCASSLSPGTGGGRIEQFFGPGTRLTVL.